This T cell receptor beta chain was captured by sequencing in a study of CD8 T cells in ankylosing spondylitis. Overall study results and limits: Reports say disease-linked clones showed up significantly more in matched ankylosing spondylitis synovial fluid.

This clonotype was detected ten times or more. Its target is not known. Per germline, CDR1 SGHTS and CDR2 YDEGEE. V was pared by 6 bases and J by 3 bases, with 8 bases of the junction left unmatched. The CDR3 covers 15 residues. Making the TCR beta libraries involved quantitative 5'-RACE with molecular barcodes. TCRdb ran MiXCR on the 5' RACE reads and lists one entry per CDR3 protein. The sample has roughly 250,000 distinct CDR3 sequences; roughly 8.6% are singletons. Material for sequencing was blood, either unsorted or a sorted T cell fraction (not recorded which). This clonotype originated in a male donor with ankylosing spondylitis or in good health (not recorded which). The chain is built from TRBV5-8 and TRBJ1-1; TRBD1 matches 10 bases. The CDR3 DNA reads TGTGCCAGCACCTCGACAGGGGGCCGGGACACTGAAGCTTTCTTT. Translating gives CASTSTGGRDTEAFF.